The rows below give T cell receptor beta chains drawn from one sample of a study of T-cell memory formation after mild COVID-19. TCRdb reprocessed the 5' RACE reads with MiXCR, giving one entry per CDR3 protein. This table holds 300,000 to 400,000 distinct CDR3 sequences, around 27% found once. Sample: PBMCs or a T cell subset sorted from them (not recorded which). The receptors shown here come from an adult woman who had mild COVID-19 (a few samples of this study predate the infection). Cell type and time point are not known. Each CDR3 is given with its conserved first and last residue. The D gene is left open where the match is weak. Not all rows give a size; the values are once, few, many and, for expanded clones, a class.

D gene: TRBD1
clone size: few
V gene: TRBV29-1
J gene: TRBJ2-3
CDR3 DNA: TGCCTCGTGGCCAGGGGGGATACGCAGTATTTT
CDR3 protein: CLVARGDTQYF

D gene: -
clone size: -
V gene: TRBV4-3
J gene: TRBJ2-3
CDR3 DNA: TGCGCCAGCAGCCAAGATTTGGGACGGGAGCTGGCAGATACGCAGTATTTT
CDR3 protein: CASSQDLGRELADTQYF

D gene: TRBD2
clone size: -
V gene: TRBV5-1
J gene: TRBJ2-6
CDR3 DNA: TGCGCCAGCAGCTTGACTAGCGGGAGCTCTGGGGCCAACGTCCTGACTTTC
CDR3 protein: CASSLTSGSSGANVLTF

D gene: -
clone size: -
V gene: TRBV29-1
J gene: TRBJ2-5
CDR3 DNA: TGCAGCGTTGAAGACCTCACAGCTCAAGAGACCCAGTACTTC
CDR3 protein: CSVEDLTAQETQYF

D gene: TRBD2
clone size: few
V gene: TRBV28
J gene: TRBJ2-3
CDR3 DNA: TGTGCCAGCAGTTCCAGACTAGCGGGGGCAGATACGCAGTATTTT
CDR3 protein: CASSSRLAGADTQYF

D gene: -
clone size: -
V gene: TRBV6-5
J gene: TRBJ1-2
CDR3 DNA: TGTGCCAGCAGTTACTCAGCTAACTATGGCTACACCTTC
CDR3 protein: CASSYSANYGYTF

D gene: -
clone size: -
V gene: TRBV18
J gene: TRBJ2-1
CDR3 DNA: TGTGCCAGCTCACCAGGGCGGGATAGTGAGCAGTTCTTC
CDR3 protein: CASSPGRDSEQFF

D gene: TRBD2
clone size: few
V gene: TRBV5-1
J gene: TRBJ2-3
CDR3 DNA: TGCGCCAGCAGCTTGGTTCCTAGCGGGGTTGGAGCAGATACGCAGTATTTT
CDR3 protein: CASSLVPSGVGADTQYF

D gene: -
clone size: many
V gene: TRBV7-3
J gene: TRBJ1-1
CDR3 DNA: TGTGCCAGCAGCACTAGGGATCAGGGAAAAATGAACACTGAAGCTTTCTTT
CDR3 protein: CASSTRDQGKMNTEAFF

D gene: TRBD2
clone size: few
V gene: TRBV7-9
J gene: TRBJ2-4
CDR3 DNA: TGTGCCAGCACTTTGGGGACTAGTCTAACCAAAAACATTCAGTACTTC
CDR3 protein: CASTLGTSLTKNIQYF

D gene: -
clone size: -
V gene: TRBV18
J gene: TRBJ1-1
CDR3 DNA: TGTGCCAGCTCCTCCCACCTTTACAACACTGAAGCTTTCTTT
CDR3 protein: CASSSHLYNTEAFF

D gene: -
clone size: -
V gene: TRBV7-2
J gene: TRBJ2-1
CDR3 DNA: TGTGCCAGCAGCCAGTCGAGTGGGTCGGGAATCAATGAGCAGTTCTTC
CDR3 protein: CASSQSSGSGINEQFF

D gene: -
clone size: -
V gene: TRBV5-6
J gene: TRBJ2-5
CDR3 DNA: TGTGCCAGCATCCTGGGGGAGACCCAGTACTTC
CDR3 protein: CASILGETQYF

D gene: -
clone size: -
V gene: TRBV29-1
J gene: TRBJ1-2
CDR3 DNA: TGCAGCGTTGTGCCGGCTGGGAACTATGGCTACACCTTC
CDR3 protein: CSVVPAGNYGYTF

D gene: -
clone size: -
V gene: TRBV12-3/TRBV12-4
J gene: TRBJ2-2
CDR3 DNA: TGTGCCAGCAGTTTAATCTCTCCGCTGTTTTTT
CDR3 protein: CASSLISPLFF

D gene: -
clone size: -
V gene: TRBV6-5
J gene: TRBJ2-1
CDR3 DNA: TGTGCCAGCAGTTGGTCAGGACGAGAGTTCTTC
CDR3 protein: CASSWSGREFF

D gene: TRBD2
clone size: -
V gene: TRBV20-1
J gene: TRBJ2-3
CDR3 DNA: TGCAGTGCTACCTCCTCTACTGCGGGGGGGCGGTTGGATACGCAGTATTTT
CDR3 protein: CSATSSTAGGRLDTQYF

D gene: TRBD1
clone size: -
V gene: TRBV27
J gene: TRBJ2-6
CDR3 DNA: TGTGCCAGCAGTTTATCGATCGTTACCTTTTCGGGACAGACCTCTGGGGCCAACGTCCTGACTTTC
CDR3 protein: CASSLSIVTFSGQTSGANVLTF

D gene: -
clone size: -
V gene: TRBV4-3
J gene: TRBJ1-2
CDR3 DNA: TGCGCCAGCAGCCCAGACCGACAGCTTAACTATGGCTACACCTTC
CDR3 protein: CASSPDRQLNYGYTF

D gene: -
clone size: -
V gene: TRBV9
J gene: TRBJ2-1
CDR3 DNA: TGTGCCAGCAGCGTACAGGGGTGGAATGAGCAGTTCTTC
CDR3 protein: CASSVQGWNEQFF

D gene: -
clone size: few
V gene: TRBV5-1
J gene: TRBJ1-1
CDR3 DNA: TGCGCCAGCAGCTTGGGTTCCGCAACCACAGCCGAAGCTTTCTTT
CDR3 protein: CASSLGSATTAEAFF

D gene: -
clone size: many
V gene: TRBV5-1
J gene: TRBJ2-1
CDR3 DNA: TGCGCCAGCAACCCGGTCCCCCCCTACAATGAGCAGTTCTTC
CDR3 protein: CASNPVPPYNEQFF

D gene: TRBD2
clone size: few
V gene: TRBV4-2
J gene: TRBJ2-1
CDR3 DNA: TGTGCCAGCAGCCAAGATTTAGCCGCGGGAGTTAACCCAGAGCAGTTCTTC
CDR3 protein: CASSQDLAAGVNPEQFF

D gene: TRBD1
clone size: -
V gene: TRBV2
J gene: TRBJ1-2
CDR3 DNA: TGTGCCAGCAGGGGGCTTACAGGGGGGCCGGCGGGCACCTTC
CDR3 protein: CASRGLTGGPAGTF

D gene: -
clone size: -
V gene: TRBV7-2
J gene: TRBJ2-1
CDR3 DNA: TGTGCCAGCAGCTCAGGGACTGGGAGTGCAGGGCAGTTCTTC
CDR3 protein: CASSSGTGSAGQFF

D gene: -
clone size: -
V gene: TRBV7-2
J gene: TRBJ1-2
CDR3 DNA: TGTGCCAGCAGCTCACCTAGTGCGGCAGGGGCTGGCTACACCTTC
CDR3 protein: CASSSPSAAGAGYTF

D gene: TRBD1
clone size: few
V gene: TRBV6-5
J gene: TRBJ2-5
CDR3 DNA: TGTGCCAGCAGTCGAATGATAAATAAACGGGACAGGGAAGACCAGTACTTC
CDR3 protein: CASSRMINKRDREDQYF

D gene: TRBD1
clone size: -
V gene: TRBV5-5
J gene: TRBJ2-7
CDR3 DNA: TGTGCCAGCAGCTTTCACAGGGGGAGCTCCTACGAGCAGTACTTC
CDR3 protein: CASSFHRGSSYEQYF

D gene: TRBD1
clone size: many
V gene: TRBV7-2
J gene: TRBJ2-3
CDR3 DNA: TGTGCCAGCAGCGTCGGGACAGGCGGAGATACGCAGTATTTT
CDR3 protein: CASSVGTGGDTQYF